This T cell receptor (beta chain) comes out of a study of radiotherapy plus CTLA-4 blockade in lung cancer. Assay: immunoSEQ multiplex PCR; the TCRdb copy retains only in-frame clones and omits some. Altogether 95,000 to 150,000 clones are present, approximately 90% being singletons, with the ten largest covering more than 6.5%. Ipilimumab CTLA-4 blockade and focal radiation were given to patients with chemo-refractory metastatic non-small-cell lung cancer. From germline, CDR1 is PRHDT and CDR2 FYEKMQ (reference sequence). CDR3 length equals 14 residues. Trimming left V 7 bases short and J 2 bases short, with 12 bases between.

The material sequenced was peripheral blood, taken from a patient treated with radiotherapy plus ipilimumab. The receptor was derived from a human donor with non-small cell lung cancer that progressed on radiotherapy plus ipilimumab. V and J are TRBV13 and TRBJ2-1, with D hard to call. The CDR3 loop is CASTPALTYNEQFF. Here the CDR3 DNA reads TGTGCCAGCACTCCAGCACTGACCTACAATGAGCAGTTCTTC.